This TCR beta chain is from a study of cytomegalovirus exposure and HLA in healthy donors. Study findings and constraints: HLA alleles were associated with roughly 15,000 TCR beta sequences in a later analysis at 0.05 false discovery rate. With later analysis, a missense DCLRE1C variant became linked to TCR beta V- and J-gene trimming. Donors were assumed by presence/absence analyses to have roughly uniform sequencing depth. As was reported, the classifier diagnosed cytomegalovirus status with high specificity and sensitivity.

The PCR was carried out with 60 Vbeta primers and 13 Jbeta primers. Sequencing used immunoSEQ multiplex PCR; TCRdb keeps in-frame clones, though not all of them. The table lists 150,000 to 200,000 clones, around 80% of them singletons. This clone was detected a few times. Its antigen is unidentified. Material for sequencing was PBMCs. The sequence was obtained from a woman aged 45-59 years in good health and CMV-seronegative.

CDR3 residues: CASSASGNTIYF. DNA of the CDR3: TGCGCCAGCAGTGCTTCGGGAAACACCATATATTTT. This chain connects TRBV10-2 to TRBJ1-3; D unclear. This CDR3 comprises 12 residues. Trimming left V 4 bases short and J 4 bases short, with 5 bases between. Germline lookup yields CDR1 WSHSY and CDR2 SAAADI.